The 9 T cell receptor beta chains listed next were all sequenced from one sample in a study of T cell responses to AZD1222 COVID-19 vaccine. Assay: immunoSEQ multiplex PCR; the TCRdb copy retains only in-frame clones and omits some. The sample holds about 200,000 clones, approximately 94% seen once. The sequencing here drew on peripheral blood, taken 28 days after the second dose of the MenACWY control vaccine. The receptor set was obtained from an adult who received the MenACWY meningococcal vaccine as a control.

The V and J genes are TRBV29-1 and TRBJ1-1; TRBD1 is a possible D gene (5 bases). V lost 5 bases and J lost 6, with 16 bases in between. CDR1 SQVTM and CDR2 ANQGSEA come from the germline V gene. The CDR3 runs 13 residues. The CDR3 loop is CSVRTGEGSEAFF. The CDR3 region has the DNA TGCAGCGTTCGTACGGGGGAGGGGTCTGAAGCTTTCTTT.

This chain links TRBV20-1 with TRBJ1-2; D remains ambiguous. The CDR3 runs 10 residues. Trimming took 3 bases from V and 6 from J, leaving 5 bases between them. The germline V gene has CDR1 DFQATT and CDR2 SNEGSKA (reference sequence). The CDR3 DNA reads TGCAGTGCTAGTCCAGATGGCTACACCTTC. Residues: CSASPDGYTF.

This chain joins TRBV15 and TRBJ1-6; possible D gene TRBD1, 6 bases. The length of the CDR3 is 14 residues. The ends were cut back, 5 bases at V and 5 bases at J, with 10 bases in the middle. Germline V CDR1 and CDR2: LNHNV, YYDKDF (reference sequence). This CDR3 reads CATSEQGDNSPLHF. For the CDR3, the DNA is TGTGCCACCAGCGAACAGGGAGATAATTCACCCCTCCACTTT.

This clone was seen just once. This chain uses TRBV2 with TRBJ2-7; a possible D gene is TRBD1 (6 bases). Trimming cost V 8 bases and J 5 bases, with 13 bases left between them. This CDR3 spans 12 amino acids. The germline V gene encodes CDR1 SNHLY and CDR2 FYNNEI. The CDR3 sequence is CASQGSVNEQYF. Here the CDR3 DNA reads TGTGCCAGCCAGGGGAGTGTGAACGAGCAGTACTTC.

The rearrangement links TRBV10-3 to TRBJ2-7; 9 nucleotides agree with TRBD1. The CDR3 contains 14 residues. The V and J ends lost 7 bases and 3 bases, in that order; junction bases with no gene match: 7. Germline V gene sequence: CDR1 ENHRY, CDR2 SYGVKD. The CDR3 loop reads CAITPGQGNYEQYF. The CDR3 DNA sequence: TGTGCCATCACTCCTGGACAGGGGAACTACGAGCAGTACTTC.

This clone was picked up one time. The chain carries TRBV7-9 and TRBJ2-7; 7 bases align to TRBD1. V lost 1 base and J lost 0; bases outside the gene matches: 6. CDR1 is SEHNR and CDR2 is FQNEAQ in the germline V gene (reference sequence). There are 16 residues in the CDR3. The CDR3 bases are TGTGCCAGCAGCTTAGAGGACAGGTATATCTCCTACGAGCAGTACTTC. Amino acid sequence: CASSLEDRYISYEQYF.

The chain is built from TRBV6-5 and TRBJ1-1; possible D gene TRBD1, 6 bases. The V end was cut by 2 bases, the J end by 0 bases, with 10 bases between. The CDR3 length is 15 residues. In germline, CDR1 is MNHEY, CDR2 SVGAGI. This chain's CDR3 is CASSYGGPLNTEAFF. CDR3 DNA: TGTGCCAGCAGTTACGGGGGGCCCTTGAACACTGAAGCTTTCTTT.

This chain uses TRBV2 with TRBJ2-1; TRBD2 is a possible D gene (6 bases). The CDR3 spans 12 residues. V lost 7 bases and J lost 9, with 13 bases in between. Germline lookup yields CDR1 SNHLY and CDR2 FYNNEI. CDR3 DNA: TGTGCCAGCAAAGGAGGGCCGGTTGAGCAGTTCTTC. Encoded protein: CASKGGPVEQFF.

The rearrangement joins TRBV19 to TRBJ2-2; D is possibly TRBD1 or TRBD2 (6 bases each). The CDR3 totals 15 residues. V was trimmed by 3 bases and J by 5 bases, leaving 13 bases between them. The germline V gene has CDR1 LNHDA and CDR2 SQIVND (reference sequence). Here the CDR3 reads CASSIYREDTGELFF. The CDR3 DNA reads as TGTGCCAGTAGTATCTACAGGGAGGATACCGGGGAGCTGTTTTTT.